What follows are 7 T cell receptor beta chains derived from one specimen sequenced in a study of vaccination and CD4 T cells after COVID-19. Sample treatment: roughly nine-day PBMC culture with coronavirus spike peptide pools or control peptides (ViraFEST assay). The antigens for these receptors are not known. The Oncomine TCR Beta short-read assay was what sequenced the DNA obtained from cultured CD4+ T cells. Via MiXCR, TCRdb re-called the PCR reads, giving one row per CDR3 protein. This table holds about 13,000 distinct CDR3 sequences, around 30% found once. The source was CD4+ T cells from blood, cultured in vitro, collected before SARS-CoV-2 vaccination. The source of these receptors is a human donor who received a COVID-19 vaccine.

This clonotype showed up just a few times. The gene calls are TRBV11-3 and TRBJ1-3; D gene ambiguous. Trimming pared 8 bases from V and 0 bases from J, leaving 5 bases between. Germline V gives CDR1 SGHNT, CDR2 YENEEA. This CDR3 region has 12 residues. CDR3 coding DNA: TGTGCCAGCTCCCTCTCTGGAAACACCATATATTTT. The encoded protein is CASSLSGNTIYF.

In DNA form, the CDR3 reads TGTGCCAGCAGCTTAGAAGGGGGTTGGGGGGGAGTACAAGAGACCCAGTACTTC. Translation gives CASSLEGGWGGVQETQYF. The chain carries TRBV7-9 and TRBJ2-5; tentatively, D is TRBD2 (7 bases). Trimming left V 1 base short and J 2 bases short, with 20 bases between. Per germline, CDR1 SEHNR and CDR2 FQNEAQ (reference sequence). This CDR3 contains 18 residues.

This chain links TRBV6-5 with TRBJ2-1, with 8 bases matching TRBD2. V gave up 3 bases and J gave up 0 bases; unmatched junction bases: 7. The V gene's germline CDR1 is MNHEY and CDR2 SVGAGI. The CDR3 totals 17 residues. The CDR3 region is CASSYFGGGNSYNEQFF. The CDR3 nucleotides read TGTGCCAGCAGTTATTTCGGGGGGGGGAACTCCTACAATGAGCAGTTCTTC.

The chain links TRBV7-9 to TRBJ2-5; D is perhaps TRBD1 (6 bases). Trimming shortened V by 1 base and J by 2 bases, and 14 bases separated the two germline ends. The CDR3 is 16 residues long. The germline V gene has CDR1 SEHNR and CDR2 FQNEAQ (reference sequence). CDR3 protein: CASSLGYRVGQETQYF. The CDR3 bases are TGTGCCAGCAGCTTAGGCTACAGGGTAGGGCAAGAGACCCAGTACTTC.

V is TRBV19 and J is TRBJ2-2; unclear D gene. Germline V lookup: CDR1 LNHDA, CDR2 SQIVND (reference sequence). Trimming removed 10 bases at V and 4 bases at J, with 16 bases between. The CDR3 is 14 residues long. CDR3 sequence (DNA): TGTGCCACCAAGAACGGACGGGCCACCGGGGAGCTGTTTTTT. Residues: CATKNGRATGELFF.

This chain connects TRBV5-1 to TRBJ2-5; possible D gene TRBD2, 6 bases. From germline, CDR1 is SGHRS and CDR2 YFSETQ. V lost 4 bases to trimming and J lost 7 bases, with 14 bases between them. The CDR3 is 13 amino acids. The CDR3 DNA sequence: TGCGCCAGCAGCCCGGGGACTTTGTGGACCCAGTACTTC. Translated, it gives CASSPGTLWTQYF.

This clonotype was observed a few times. The chain joins TRBV20-1 to TRBJ2-6, with 9 bases fitting TRBD1. Germline CDR1 DFQATT, CDR2 SNEGSKA (reference sequence). The CDR3 is 15 residues long. The junction had 11 bases not matched to a gene; V was cut back by 1 base and J by 13 bases. The DNA of the CDR3 is TGCAGTGCTAGAGGGGACAGGGCCCTCGGAAATGTCCTGACTTTC. Translation gives CSARGDRALGNVLTF.